This T cell receptor (beta chain) was recovered during a study of human T cells and chemical hapten exposure. About the research overall: For the roughly 25-week duration of the study, patients were given weekly doses of diphenylcyclopropenone on the scalp. Broader study findings: TCRs above 1 in 1000 frequency did not change with DPC sensitization. The count of PT1 expanded TCRs correlated positively with patch test score.

Time point of the sample: patch test 2, 6 weeks after DPC sensitization. Stated treatment: therapeutic diphenylcyclopropenone sensitization with weekly scalp DPC. MiXCR was run by TCRdb on the RACE reads, yielding one entry per CDR3 protein. The sample records around 130,000 distinct CDR3 sequences, over 9.5% being singletons. A word on this clonotype: Its antigen is not known.

V dropped 1 base and J dropped 10 bases, with 14 bases sitting between them. The CDR3 has 14 residues. From germline, CDR1 is SGHTA and CDR2 FQGNSA. The chain combines TRBV7-2 with TRBJ2-1; D might be TRBD1 (6 bases). The material was whole blood, obtained in connection with sensitization to the hapten diphenylcyclopropenone (DPC). This clonotype originated in a woman aged 45-65 years with alopecia areata. Some clones in this sample may be carry-over from other donors' samples. Here the CDR3 DNA reads TGTGCCAGCAGCTTAGTCAGGACAAGGGGGGAGCAGTTCTTC. Its protein is CASSLVRTRGEQFF. The variable domain in full, with the rest retrieved from reference TRBV7-2 and TRBJ2-1, is GAGVSQSPSNKVTEKGKDVELRCDPISGHTALYWYRQSLGQGLEFLIYFQGNSAPDKSGLPSDRFSAERTGGSVSTLTIQRTQQEDSAVYLCASSLVRTRGEQFFGPGTRLTVL.